These T cell receptor beta chains were read from a single sample in a study of shared clonotypes between healthy human individuals. Profiling relied on immunoSEQ multiplex PCR, and the TCRdb table lists in-frame clones only, not all of them. This table has 780,000 or so clones, around 70% appearing once. The sequencing input was memory CD4+ T cells sorted from blood. The source of these receptors is a woman aged 25-40 years in good health. Each CDR3 is given with its conserved first and last residue. Each record gives: CDR3 length, J gene, D gene, clone size, V gene, CDR3 protein, CDR3 DNA. A D gene is named only where the DNA matches it firmly. A row's size may be missing; if present it is once, few, many or a size class.

13,TRBJ2-7,NA,NA,TRBV5-4,CASSSGTSYEQYF,TGTGCCAGCAGCTCCGGGACTTCCTACGAGCAGTACTTC
14,TRBJ2-1,NA,NA,TRBV27,CASSLVRNGNEQFF,TGTGCCAGCAGTTTGGTTCGAAACGGCAATGAGCAGTTCTTC
13,TRBJ2-3,NA,NA,TRBV6-1,CAARETGTDTQYF,TGTGCCGCCCGGGAAACGGGTACAGATACGCAGTATTTT
15,TRBJ1-1,NA,NA,TRBV12-5,CASASSPGQGTEAFF,TGTGCTAGTGCCTCTTCTCCGGGACAAGGCACTGAAGCTTTCTTT
13,TRBJ1-1,NA,NA,TRBV30,CAWTPSWNTEAFF,TGTGCCTGGACCCCCTCCTGGAACACTGAAGCTTTCTTT
14,TRBJ1-5,NA,NA,TRBV16,CASSQSRGGQPQHF,TGTGCCAGCAGCCAATCTCGTGGGGGTCAGCCCCAGCATTTT
17,TRBJ1-2,NA,NA,TRBV18,CASSPYPSLTANYGYTF,TGTGCCAGCTCACCTTACCCTTCCTTGACAGCTAACTATGGCTACACCTTC
15,TRBJ2-1,TRBD1,NA,TRBV6-5,CASSTYRGLKDEQFF,TGTGCCAGCAGTACATACAGGGGGCTGAAAGATGAGCAGTTCTTC
17,TRBJ2-2,NA,NA,TRBV7-9,CASSQPLAKANTGELFF,TGTGCCAGCAGCCAGCCCCTAGCGAAGGCGAACACCGGGGAGCTGTTTTTT
17,TRBJ2-6,NA,NA,TRBV28,CASSFSGTPSGANVLTF,TGTGCCAGCAGTTTTTCTGGTACCCCCTCTGGGGCCAACGTCCTGACTTTC
18,TRBJ1-1,NA,NA,TRBV4-1,CASSQLAGPYSVNTEAFF,TGCGCCAGCAGCCAGCTAGCGGGCCCTTACTCCGTGAACACTGAAGCTTTCTTT
13,TRBJ1-3,NA,NA,TRBV10-2,CASSSSSGNTIYF,TGCGCCAGCAGCTCGAGCTCTGGAAACACCATATATTTT
16,TRBJ2-5,TRBD1,NA,TRBV6-5,CASSYSKGQGTETQYF,TGTGCCAGCAGTTACTCGAAGGGACAGGGGACGGAGACCCAGTACTTC
12,TRBJ1-2,NA,NA,TRBV28,CASSYGAYGYTF,TGTGCCAGCAGCTACGGGGCCTATGGCTACACCTTC
14,TRBJ2-3,NA,NA,TRBV10-3,CAISDPVLGDTQYF,TGTGCCATCAGTGACCCCGTCCTCGGAGATACGCAGTATTTT
15,TRBJ2-7,NA,few,TRBV28,CASSRLDAPSYEQYF,TGTGCCAGCAGCCGACTGGACGCCCCCTCCTACGAGCAGTACTTC
13,TRBJ1-5,NA,few,TRBV4-2,CASSQGSNQPQHF,TGTGCCAGCAGCCAAGGCAGCAATCAGCCCCAGCATTTT